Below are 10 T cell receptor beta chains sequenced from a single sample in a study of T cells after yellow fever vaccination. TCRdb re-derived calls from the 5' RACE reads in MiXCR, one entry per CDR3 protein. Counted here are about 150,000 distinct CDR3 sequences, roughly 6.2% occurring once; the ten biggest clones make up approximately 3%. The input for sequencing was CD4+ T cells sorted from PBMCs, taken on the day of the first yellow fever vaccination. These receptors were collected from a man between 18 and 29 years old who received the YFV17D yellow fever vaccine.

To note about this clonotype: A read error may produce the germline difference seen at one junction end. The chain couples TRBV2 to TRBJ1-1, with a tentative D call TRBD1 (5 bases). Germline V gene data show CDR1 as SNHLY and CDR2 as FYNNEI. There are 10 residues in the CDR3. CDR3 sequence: CASSVGPQVF. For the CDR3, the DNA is TGTGCCAGCAGTGTCGGGCCACAGGTCTTT.

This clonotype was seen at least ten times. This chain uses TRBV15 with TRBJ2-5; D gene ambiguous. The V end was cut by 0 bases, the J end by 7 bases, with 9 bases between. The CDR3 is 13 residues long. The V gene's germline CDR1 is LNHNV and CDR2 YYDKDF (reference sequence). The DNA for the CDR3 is TGTGCCACCAGCAGAGATCCCTTGGGGACCCAGTACTTC. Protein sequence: CATSRDPLGTQYF.

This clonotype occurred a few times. The CDR3 here is CASSFPEAGESYNEQFF. CDR3 nucleotides: TGCGCCAGCAGCTTTCCCGAAGCGGGAGAATCCTACAATGAGCAGTTCTTC. This rearrangement joins TRBV5-1 to TRBJ2-1; the match to TRBD2 covers 8 bases. The CDR3 runs to 17 residues. V dropped 2 bases and J dropped 1; count of bases not matched to a gene: 8. From germline, CDR1 is SGHRS and CDR2 YFSETQ.

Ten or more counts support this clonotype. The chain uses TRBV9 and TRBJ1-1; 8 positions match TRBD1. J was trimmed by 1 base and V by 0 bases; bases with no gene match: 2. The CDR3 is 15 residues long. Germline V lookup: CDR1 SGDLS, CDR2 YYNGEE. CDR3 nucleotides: TGTGCCAGCAGCGTAGTCGGGACAGGGAACACTGAAGCTTTCTTT. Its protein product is CASSVVGTGNTEAFF.

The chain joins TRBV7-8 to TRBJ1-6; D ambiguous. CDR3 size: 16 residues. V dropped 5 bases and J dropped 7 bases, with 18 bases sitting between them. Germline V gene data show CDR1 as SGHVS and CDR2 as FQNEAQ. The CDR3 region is CASSLRTHGGNSPLHF. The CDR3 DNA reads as TGTGCCAGCAGCCTTAGGACTCACGGAGGGAATTCACCCCTCCACTTT.

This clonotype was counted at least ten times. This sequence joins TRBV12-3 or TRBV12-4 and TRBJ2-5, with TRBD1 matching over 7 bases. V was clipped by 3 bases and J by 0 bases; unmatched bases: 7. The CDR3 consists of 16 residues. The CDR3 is CASSFGQVLYQETQYF. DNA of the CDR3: TGTGCCAGCAGTTTCGGACAGGTTCTGTACCAAGAGACCCAGTACTTC.

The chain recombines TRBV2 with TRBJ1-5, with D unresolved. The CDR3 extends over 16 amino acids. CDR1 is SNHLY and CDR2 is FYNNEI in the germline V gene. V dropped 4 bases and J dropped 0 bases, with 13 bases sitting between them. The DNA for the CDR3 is TGTGCCAGCAGTGTCGGCAGTCTATATAGCAATCAGCCCCAGCATTTT. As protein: CASSVGSLYSNQPQHF.

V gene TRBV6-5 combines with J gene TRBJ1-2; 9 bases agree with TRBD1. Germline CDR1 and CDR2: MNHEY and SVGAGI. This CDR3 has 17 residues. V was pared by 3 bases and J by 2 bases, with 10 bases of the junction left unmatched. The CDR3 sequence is CASSYYSGGQGNYGYTF. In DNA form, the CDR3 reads TGTGCCAGCAGTTATTACTCTGGGGGACAGGGAAACTATGGCTACACCTTC.

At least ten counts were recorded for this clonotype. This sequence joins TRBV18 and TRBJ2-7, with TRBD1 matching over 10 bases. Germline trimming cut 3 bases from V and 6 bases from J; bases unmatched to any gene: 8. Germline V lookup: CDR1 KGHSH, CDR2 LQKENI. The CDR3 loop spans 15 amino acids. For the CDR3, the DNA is TGTGCCAGCTCACCCCCGGGACAGGGGACCTCCGAGCAGTACTTC. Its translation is CASSPPGQGTSEQYF.

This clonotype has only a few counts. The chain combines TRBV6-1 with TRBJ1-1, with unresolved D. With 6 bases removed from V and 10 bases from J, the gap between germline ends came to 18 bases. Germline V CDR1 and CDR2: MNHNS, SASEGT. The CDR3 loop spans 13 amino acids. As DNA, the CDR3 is TGTGCCAGCAGGATCGGCGGTGCGGGCTCAGCTTTCTTT. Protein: CASRIGGAGSAFF.